Shown below are 3 T cell receptor beta chains from a single sample sequenced in a study of blood T cell repertoires in COVID-19. Data came from immunoSEQ multiplex PCR; TCRdb stores just in-frame clones and leaves some out. The sample has more than 300,000 clones, nearly 90% seen once. Sequenced input: PBMCs or T cells enriched from blood (not recorded which). The receptors were gathered from a woman aged 25 to 45 who had recovered from COVID-19.

The genes are TRBV3-1 (or the pseudogene TRBV3-2) and TRBJ2-2; D gene ambiguous. The CDR3 extends over 15 amino acids. Trimming took off 1 base at V and 5 bases at J, with 11 bases between the two ends. Germline V lookup: CDR1 LGHDT, CDR2 YNNKEL (reference sequence). The CDR3 is CASSQGIQRTGELFF. DNA for the CDR3: TGTGCCAGCAGCCAAGGAATCCAGCGAACCGGGGAGCTGTTTTTT.

The V call is TRBV5-1, the J call TRBJ1-1, with D unresolved. This CDR3 comprises 14 residues. Trimming took 2 bases from V and 1 from J, leaving 9 bases between them. The germline CDR1 and CDR2 sequences are SGHRS and YFSETQ. The CDR3: CASSFGKSNTEAFF. The CDR3, as DNA: TGCGCCAGCAGCTTCGGGAAATCGAACACTGAAGCTTTCTTT.

The chain recombines TRBV9 with TRBJ2-7, with 8 bases aligning to TRBD1. This CDR3 is 14 amino acids long. The germline V gene encodes CDR1 SGDLS and CDR2 YYNGEE. V lost 0 bases, J lost 3 bases, and 2 bases stayed unmatched. The chain's CDR3 is CASSVGTGNYEQYF. DNA of the CDR3: TGTGCCAGCAGCGTAGGGACAGGGAACTACGAGCAGTACTTC. Together with reference TRBV9 and TRBJ2-7, the CDR3 gives the full variable domain: DSGVTQTPKHLITATGQRVTLRCSPRSGDLSVYWYQQSLDQGLQFLIQYYNGEERAKGNILERFSAQQFPDLHSELNLSSLELGDSALYFCASSVGTGNYEQYFGPGTRLTVT.